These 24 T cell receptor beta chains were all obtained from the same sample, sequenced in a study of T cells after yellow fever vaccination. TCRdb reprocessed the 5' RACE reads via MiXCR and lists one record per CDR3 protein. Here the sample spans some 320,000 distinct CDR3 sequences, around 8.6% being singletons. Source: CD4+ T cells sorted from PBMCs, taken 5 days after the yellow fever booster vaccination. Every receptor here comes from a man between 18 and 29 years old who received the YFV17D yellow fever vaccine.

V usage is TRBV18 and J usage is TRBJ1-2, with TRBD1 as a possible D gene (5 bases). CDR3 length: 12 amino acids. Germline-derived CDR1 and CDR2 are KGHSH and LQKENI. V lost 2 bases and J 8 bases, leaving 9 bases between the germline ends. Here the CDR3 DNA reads TGTGCCAGCTCACCAGGGACGGCCGGCTACACCTTC. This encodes CASSPGTAGYTF.

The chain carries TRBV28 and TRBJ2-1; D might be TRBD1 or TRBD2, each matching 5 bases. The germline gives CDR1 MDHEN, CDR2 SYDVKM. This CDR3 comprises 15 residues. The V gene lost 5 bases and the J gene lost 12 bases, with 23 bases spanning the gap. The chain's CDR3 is CASSLSYSRGIGQFF. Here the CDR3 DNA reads TGTGCCAGCAGTCTTTCCTACTCTCGGGGCATCGGGCAGTTCTTC.

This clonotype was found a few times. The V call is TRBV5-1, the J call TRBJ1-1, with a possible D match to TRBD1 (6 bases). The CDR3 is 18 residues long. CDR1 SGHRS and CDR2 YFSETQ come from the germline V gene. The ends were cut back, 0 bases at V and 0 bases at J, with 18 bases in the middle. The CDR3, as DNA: TGCGCCAGCAGCTTGGCTCCGGCACAGGGCCTTATGAACACTGAAGCTTTCTTT. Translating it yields CASSLAPAQGLMNTEAFF.

The CDR3 coding sequence is TGTGCCAGCAGTCTAGCGGGGGCCCCCTACGAGCAGTACGTC. This codes for CASSLAGAPYEQYV. The genes are TRBV28 and TRBJ2-7, with TRBD2 matching over 10 bases. Trimming removed 5 bases from V and 2 bases from J; junction bases left unmatched: 3. This CDR3 region has 14 residues. CDR1 and CDR2 from the germline V gene are MDHEN and SYDVKM.

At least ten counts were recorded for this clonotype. This chain's CDR3 is CATAGNTDTQYF. Written as DNA, the CDR3 is TGTGCCACCGCAGGGAACACAGATACGCAGTATTTT. The chain links TRBV24-1 to TRBJ2-3; TRBD1 is a possible D gene (5 bases). The CDR3 is 12 residues long. The V gene lost 9 bases and the J gene lost 2 bases, with 8 bases spanning the gap. Per germline, CDR1 KGHDR and CDR2 SFDVKD.

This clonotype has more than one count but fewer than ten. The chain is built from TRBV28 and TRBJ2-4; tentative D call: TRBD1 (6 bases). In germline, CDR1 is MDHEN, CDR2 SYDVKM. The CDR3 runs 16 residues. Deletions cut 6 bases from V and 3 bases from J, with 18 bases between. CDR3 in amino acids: CASSAGTLRLKNIQYF. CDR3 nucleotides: TGTGCCAGCAGCGCCGGGACACTCCGACTCAAAAACATTCAGTACTTC.

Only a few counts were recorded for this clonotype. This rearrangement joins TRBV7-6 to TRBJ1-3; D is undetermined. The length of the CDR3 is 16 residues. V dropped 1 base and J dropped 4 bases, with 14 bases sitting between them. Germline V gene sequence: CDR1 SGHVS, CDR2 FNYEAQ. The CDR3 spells CASSLDPPGSGNTIYF. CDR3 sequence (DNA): TGTGCCAGCAGCTTAGATCCTCCGGGGTCGGGAAACACCATATATTTT.

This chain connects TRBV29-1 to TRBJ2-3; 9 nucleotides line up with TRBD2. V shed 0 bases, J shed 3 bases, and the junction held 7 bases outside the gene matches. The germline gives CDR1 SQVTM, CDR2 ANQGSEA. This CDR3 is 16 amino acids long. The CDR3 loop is CSVEEGFAGGTDTQYF. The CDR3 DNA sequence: TGCAGCGTTGAAGAGGGCTTTGCGGGGGGGACAGATACGCAGTATTTT.

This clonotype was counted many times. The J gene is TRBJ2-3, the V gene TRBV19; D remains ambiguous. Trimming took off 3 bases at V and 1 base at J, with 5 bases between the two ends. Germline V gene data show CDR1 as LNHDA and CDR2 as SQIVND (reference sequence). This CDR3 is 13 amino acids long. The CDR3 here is CASSMWGTDTQYF. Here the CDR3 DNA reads TGTGCCAGTAGTATGTGGGGCACAGATACGCAGTATTTT.

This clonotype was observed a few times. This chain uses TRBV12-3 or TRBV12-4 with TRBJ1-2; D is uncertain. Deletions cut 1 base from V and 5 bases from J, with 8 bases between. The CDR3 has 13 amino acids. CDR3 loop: CASSLGQIYGYTF. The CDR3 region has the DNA TGTGCCAGCAGTTTAGGCCAGATTTATGGCTACACCTTC.

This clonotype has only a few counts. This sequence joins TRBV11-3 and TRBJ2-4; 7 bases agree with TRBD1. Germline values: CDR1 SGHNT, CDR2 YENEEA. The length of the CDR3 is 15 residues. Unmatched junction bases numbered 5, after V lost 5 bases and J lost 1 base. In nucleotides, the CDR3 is TGTGCCAGCAGCCTCAAGACAGGGGCCAAAAACATTCAGTACTTC. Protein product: CASSLKTGAKNIQYF.

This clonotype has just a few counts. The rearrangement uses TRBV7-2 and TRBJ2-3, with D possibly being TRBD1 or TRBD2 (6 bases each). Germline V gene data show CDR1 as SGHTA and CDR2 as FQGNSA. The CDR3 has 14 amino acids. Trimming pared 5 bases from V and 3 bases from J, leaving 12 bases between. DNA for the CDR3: TGTGCCAGCAGCCCGGGGGCCAGGACAGATACGCAGTATTTT. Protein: CASSPGARTDTQYF. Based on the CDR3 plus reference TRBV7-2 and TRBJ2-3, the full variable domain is GAGVSQSPSNKVTEKGKDVELRCDPISGHTALYWYRQSLGQGLEFLIYFQGNSAPDKSGLPSDRFSAERTGGSVSTLTIQRTQQEDSAVYLCASSPGARTDTQYFGPGTRLTVL.

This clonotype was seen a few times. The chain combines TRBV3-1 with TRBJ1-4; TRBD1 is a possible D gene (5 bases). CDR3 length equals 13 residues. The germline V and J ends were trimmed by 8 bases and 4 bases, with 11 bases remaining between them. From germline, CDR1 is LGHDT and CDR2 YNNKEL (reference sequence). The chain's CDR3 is CASGGQGNEKLFF. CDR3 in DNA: TGTGCCAGCGGGGGTCAGGGTAATGAAAAACTGTTTTTT.

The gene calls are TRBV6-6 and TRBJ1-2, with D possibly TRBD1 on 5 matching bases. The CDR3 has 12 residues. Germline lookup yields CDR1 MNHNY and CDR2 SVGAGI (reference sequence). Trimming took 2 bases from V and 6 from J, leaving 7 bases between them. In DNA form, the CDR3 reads TGTGCCAGCAGTTACCGGGGGGATGGCTACACCTTC. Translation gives CASSYRGDGYTF.

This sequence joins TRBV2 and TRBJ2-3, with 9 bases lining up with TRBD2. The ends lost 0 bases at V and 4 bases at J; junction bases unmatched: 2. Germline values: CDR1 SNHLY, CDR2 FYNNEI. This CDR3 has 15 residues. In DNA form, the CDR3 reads TGTGCCAGCAGTGAAGCACTAGCGGGTCCAGATACGCAGTATTTT. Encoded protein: CASSEALAGPDTQYF. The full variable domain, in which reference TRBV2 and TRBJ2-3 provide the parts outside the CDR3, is EPEVTQTPSHQVTQMGQEVILRCVPISNHLYFYWYRQILGQKVEFLVSFYNNEISEKSEIFDDQFSVERPDGSNFTLKIRSTKLEDSAMYFCASSEALAGPDTQYFGPGTRLTVL.

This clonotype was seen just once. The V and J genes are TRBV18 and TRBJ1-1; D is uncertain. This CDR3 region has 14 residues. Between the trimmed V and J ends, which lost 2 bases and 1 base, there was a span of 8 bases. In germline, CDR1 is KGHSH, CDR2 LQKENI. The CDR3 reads CASSPARRNTEAFF. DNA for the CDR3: TGTGCCAGCTCACCAGCGCGGAGGAACACTGAAGCTTTCTTT.

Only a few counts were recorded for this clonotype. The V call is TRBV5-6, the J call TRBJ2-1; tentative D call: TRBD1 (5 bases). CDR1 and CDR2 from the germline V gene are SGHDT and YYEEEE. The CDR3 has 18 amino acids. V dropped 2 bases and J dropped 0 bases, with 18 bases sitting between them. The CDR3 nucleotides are TGTGCCAGCAGCTTCTGGGAAGGGGCCCCGAGCTCCTACAATGAGCAGTTCTTC. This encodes CASSFWEGAPSSYNEQFF.

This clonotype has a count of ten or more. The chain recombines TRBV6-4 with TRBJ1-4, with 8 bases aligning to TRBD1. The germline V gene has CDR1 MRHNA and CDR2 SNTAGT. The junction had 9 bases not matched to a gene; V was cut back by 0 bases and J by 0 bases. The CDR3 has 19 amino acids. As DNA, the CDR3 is TGTGCCAGCAGTGACTCTTGGACAGGGTGGTCCGCAACTAATGAAAAACTGTTTTTT. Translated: CASSDSWTGWSATNEKLFF.

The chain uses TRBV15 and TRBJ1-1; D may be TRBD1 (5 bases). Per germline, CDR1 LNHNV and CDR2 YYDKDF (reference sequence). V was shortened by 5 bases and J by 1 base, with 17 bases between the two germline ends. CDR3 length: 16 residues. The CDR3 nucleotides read TGTGCCACCAGCCGACAAACCGGGACTGAGAACACTGAAGCTTTCTTT. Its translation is CATSRQTGTENTEAFF.

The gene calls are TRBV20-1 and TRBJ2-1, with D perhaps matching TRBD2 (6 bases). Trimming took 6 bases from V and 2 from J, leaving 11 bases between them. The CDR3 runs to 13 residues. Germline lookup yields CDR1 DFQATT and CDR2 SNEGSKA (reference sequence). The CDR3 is CSAGLAAYNEQFF. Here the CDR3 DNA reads TGCAGTGCGGGACTTGCTGCCTACAATGAGCAGTTCTTC.

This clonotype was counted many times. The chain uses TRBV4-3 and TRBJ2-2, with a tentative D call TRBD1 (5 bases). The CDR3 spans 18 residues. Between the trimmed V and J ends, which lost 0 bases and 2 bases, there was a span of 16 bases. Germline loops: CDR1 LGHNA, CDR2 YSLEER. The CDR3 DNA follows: TGCGCCAGCAGCCAAGAACAGGCGGAAGCAATTAACACCGGGGAGCTGTTTTTT. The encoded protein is CASSQEQAEAINTGELFF.

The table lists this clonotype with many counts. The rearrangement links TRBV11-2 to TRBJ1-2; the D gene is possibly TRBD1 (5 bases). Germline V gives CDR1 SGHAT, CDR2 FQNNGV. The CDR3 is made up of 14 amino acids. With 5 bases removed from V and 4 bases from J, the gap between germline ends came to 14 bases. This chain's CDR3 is CASSIPGAPYGYTF. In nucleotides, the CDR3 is TGTGCCAGCAGCATCCCCGGGGCCCCCTATGGCTACACCTTC.

CDR3 sequence reads: CASSVAGGGADTQYF. CDR3 sequence (DNA): TGTGCCAGCAGCGTAGCTGGCGGGGGCGCAGATACGCAGTATTTT. The V call is TRBV9, the J call TRBJ2-3, with TRBD2 as a possible D gene (7 bases). Trimming left V 0 bases short and J 4 bases short, with 12 bases between. The CDR3 loop spans 15 amino acids. Germline lookup yields CDR1 SGDLS and CDR2 YYNGEE.

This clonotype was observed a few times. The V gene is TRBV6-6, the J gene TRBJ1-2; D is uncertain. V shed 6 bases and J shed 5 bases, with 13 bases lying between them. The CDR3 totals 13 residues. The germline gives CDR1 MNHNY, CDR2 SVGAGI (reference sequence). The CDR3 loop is CASRPEGPYGYTF. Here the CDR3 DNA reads TGTGCCAGCAGGCCGGAGGGTCCATATGGCTACACCTTC.